The sequence of this T cell receptor (beta chain) was determined in a study of cytomegalovirus exposure and HLA in healthy donors (dated by TCRdb to 2016 to 2017). Looking at the study overall: In an earlier analysis of fewer than 750 of the donors, 250 to 300 Gb of sequence data and 90 million to 120 million unique TCR beta sequences from about 179 million T cells were reported. In a later genetic analysis, genome-wide SNP genotypes for about 65% of the roughly 700 donors were used, and that subset was treated as a discovery cohort. Typing coverage differed by locus: A, B, C, DRB1 and DQB1 were typed in roughly 620-630 donors, DQA1 in 500 to 550, DPA1 in around 600, and DPB1 in approximately 450. High-throughput TCR immunosequencing, statistical association of individual TCRs with disease status, and machine learning were combined to predict cytomegalovirus infection status. The later analysis used no new phenotypic data to find candidate immune exposures, relying instead on TCR beta sequences and their occurrence across donors. HLA typing covered class I and class II loci at four-digit resolution. Donor age, sex, ethnicity and CMV serostatus were collected together with the repertoire data. A separate validation cohort of about 110 different subjects was used in addition to the approximately 640-subject first cohort. All discovery cohort repertoires had been generated on a single sequencing platform. Approximately 300 gigabases of sequencing data and about 92 million unique TCR sequences made up an early release that covered some 640 HLA-typed donors. Roughly five DR-DQ haplotypes were handled as single units for association and clustering, since linkage in the cohort was strong. An earlier analysis of 587 of the donors used high-throughput TCR beta sequencing to judge whether each TCR beta V gene segment behaved as functional or pseudogenic. A later analysis re-examined previously published TCR beta repertoires from more than 650 donors and added high-resolution HLA genotyping to investigate patterns of TCR occurrence. The genetic ancestry cluster associated with self-reported Caucasian donors included roughly four fifths of the roughly 400 genotyped donors. The study was designed to test whether signatures of past pathogen exposure could be identified by cataloging public T cell receptors. The study profiled the T cell repertoires of some 610 subjects by immunosequencing and related them to cytomegalovirus serostatus. Among some 400 genotyped donors of the cohort, an average of roughly 230,000 unique TCR beta nucleotide sequences was sequenced per donor, of which 15% to 20% were non-productive.

Study-wide conclusions, independent of this receptor: The only immune exposure information available for the cohort was CMV serostatus. The authors suggested that the approach could potentially be extended to other disease states and immunological phenotypes. HLA typing was unavailable for some donors at each locus, so association tests used only the typed subset. Cytomegalovirus status was reported to be diagnosed by the classifier with high specificity and sensitivity in both the original and validation cohorts. In a later analysis, several top co-occurrence clusters were reported to appear linked to parvovirus B19, influenza, CMV and Epstein-Barr virus. Sequencing depth was assumed to be roughly uniform across donors in the presence/absence analyses, though that assumption may not hold. The earlier analysis of 587 of the donors excluded some 15 rarely observed V segments, including chromosome 9 orphons, because counts were too low. A group of highly shared sequence variants was considered likely to be a technical artifact of the sequencing pipeline. V-gene and J-gene trimming of TCR beta chains was associated with a missense DCLRE1C variant in a later genetic analysis, and the association was replicated in an independent cohort. While some public TCRs were present in many individuals, most TCR sequences turned up only very rarely across donors. In a later analysis, HLA-associated TCR beta chains showed more clonal expansion and lower generation probabilities than non-associated chains that were equally common. A later analysis found that most CMV-associated TCR beta chains appeared HLA-restricted, with HLA associations seemingly driven largely by CMV exposure. A few of the identified cytomegalovirus-associated TCR beta chains were confirmed in vitro to be specific for cytomegalovirus antigens. This cohort had only TCR beta chains sequenced, and the lack of alpha or paired-chain data limited which features could be detected. Linkage disequilibrium might explain the correlated functional status among segregating V segments, but an unknown experimental factor could not be ruled out. Specific HLA alleles were associated with over 15,000 TCR beta sequences at a false discovery rate of 0.05 in a later analysis. In a later analysis, the rate of TCR association differed among HLA loci, with DRB1 alleles having the most associated TCRs and HLA-C alleles having the fewest. In the study, some 180 TCR beta chains were listed as associated with cytomegalovirus. When HLA alleles, especially DR and DQ, strongly co-occurred, attributing TCR associations to individual alleles was difficult. A further reported finding was that TCR beta sequences accurately predicted the HLA-A and HLA-B alleles for most subjects in the first cohort. A later genetic analysis reported fewer N-insertions in productive TCRs among donors in an Asian-associated ancestry cluster than the roughly 640-donor mean. The 87-base-pair reads could not distinguish some IMGT-functional V segments, including TRBV6-2 and TRBV6-3, so those segments were excluded. In an earlier analysis of around 600 of the donors, most TCR beta V segments appeared in productive rearrangements about 87% or about 30% of the time, broadly matching IMGT annotations.

The library relied on the immunoSEQ multiplex PCR assay. For the multiplex PCR, a mixture combining 60 forward primers for TCR Vbeta segments and 13 reverse primers for TCR Jbeta segments was used. The CDR3 region of rearranged TCR beta genes was amplified from genomic DNA with a multiplex PCR assay. The amplified TCR beta libraries were sequenced on the Illumina HiSeq System as 87-base-pair reads. As for the authors' bioinformatics: Across the 600 to 700 repertoires, a later analysis counted tens of millions of unique TCR beta chains, about 10 million of which were shared by at least two donors. Raw reads were error-corrected and collapsed into unique sequences by a nearest-neighbor algorithm in which closely related sequences were merged to remove PCR and sequencing errors. V, D and J gene segments were assigned by aligning CDR3 sequences to IMGT reference sequences. For a sequence to be retained, at least a six-nucleotide match to both a V gene segment and a J gene segment was required. Rearrangements were called productive when the CDR3 lacked stop codons and stayed in frame with V and J; all others were non-productive. CDR3 was defined by IMGT convention, running from the second conserved V-encoded cysteine to the conserved J-encoded phenylalanine. The earlier analysis of about 530 of the donors excluded any sequence lacking an unambiguous match to a single V gene segment. In an earlier analysis of approximately 590 of the donors, a V segment was called functional when productive rearrangements were above 56.7%, and segregating when the standard deviation between donors exceeded 5%. To diagnose cytomegalovirus status from the catalog of TCR beta chain sequences, a statistical classification framework was built. A later analysis assigned V and J genes by comparing TCR nucleotide sequences with IMGT/GENE-DB human TR gene sequences. In a later analysis, CDR3 sequences and most-parsimonious VDJ recombination scenarios were assigned using the TCRdist pipeline. In a later analysis, every TCR beta chain was defined by the combination of its CDR3 amino acid sequence and its V-gene family, and reads without a unique V-gene family were dropped. In a later analysis, several hundred highly shared, low-generation-probability nucleotide sequences were removed to address suspected cross-contamination and a sequencing artifact. For each public chain, a later analysis derived a clonal expansion index from normalized ranks of inferred template counts within each repertoire. Generation probabilities in a later analysis came from a VDJ recombination model fitted to out-of-frame rearrangements, and those results were checked against IGoR. In a later analysis, hypergeometric tests were used to score TCR-TCR, TCR-HLA and TCR-CMV co-occurrence, with a repertoire-size bias correction applied to TCR pairs. To estimate false discovery rates, a later analysis permuted the HLA or CMV assignments 20 times. A later analysis grouped co-occurring TCRs with DBSCAN, adding TCRdist sequence similarity when clustering within HLA-allele-positive subsets. Repertoires with fewer than 30,000 or more than 120,000 public chains, plus five repertoires with anomalous nucleotide sharing, were excluded from co-occurrence clustering. In its TCRdb copy, this immuneACCESS table keeps in-frame sequences only and misses some clones. Where compared with another copy, unresolved V genes explain less than half of these, and the others have no known cause. That table gives V, J and clone size, and the DNA gave D and trimming. Here the sample has around 110,000 clones; more than 70% occur a single time. The ten largest clones capture less than 2.5% of the sample.

The cohort was made up of 500 to 850 healthy bone marrow donors. Cohort members were all nominally healthy when sampled, although unrecorded immune exposures were likely present. The donor was CMV seronegative and was included in the group of approximately 350 seronegative cohort members. Each donor provided a peripheral blood sample, and peripheral blood mononuclear cells were used for TCR beta sequencing. The Qiagen DNeasy Blood Extraction Kit was used to extract genomic DNA from the blood cell samples. CDR1 and CDR2, per the germline V gene (reference sequence), are MNHEY and SMNVEV. Taken from cysteine to phenylalanine, the CDR3 has 14 residues. Left in the record is the CDR3 DNA by itself, 42 bases read in frame from the first base. Between the V and J ends, shortened by 6 bases and 0 bases respectively, the junction contains 11 bases. Concerning this clone itself: The antigen it recognizes is unknown. Within one base of it there is no much larger clone, and no base qualities were kept.

The chain is assembled from TRBV27 and TRBJ1-1; TRBD1 is perhaps the D gene, given 6 matching bases. Sequencing used PBMCs. The TCR sequence derives from a man in his late teens or twenties in good health and CMV-seronegative. The DNA is TGTGCCAGCAGCCAGGGGACACTGAACACTGAAGCTTTCTTT. Protein translation: CASSQGTLNTEAFF.